A single sample is the source of the 21 T cell receptor beta chains below, sequenced in a study of shared clonotypes between healthy human individuals. Clones were read by immunoSEQ multiplex PCR, and TCRdb kept only the in-frame ones, dropping some. Among approximately 500,000 clones listed, 90% to 96% were seen once. Material: naive CD4+ T cells sorted from blood. Subset of the sample: CD45RA+ positively selected. Receptor source: a woman aged 25 to 39 in good health.

J is TRBJ1-1 and V is TRBV27, with D possibly being TRBD1 (5 bases). Germline CDR1 reads MNHEY; CDR2 reads SMNVEV (reference sequence). V was cut by 2 bases and J by 8 bases, with 15 bases left in between. CDR3 length: 14 amino acids. Here the CDR3 DNA reads TGTGCCAGCAGTTTACCGGGACGGAATACCGAAGCTTTCTTT. This codes for CASSLPGRNTEAFF.

This clone was recorded once. The chain couples TRBV4-1 to TRBJ1-2; perhaps TRBD1 as D (6 bases). Looked up from germline, CDR1 is MGHRA and CDR2 is YSYEKL. Trimming pared 4 bases from V and 5 bases from J, leaving 23 bases between. The CDR3 totals 17 residues. CDR3 sequence: CASSPTSFAGEGYGYTF. Here the CDR3 DNA reads TGCGCCAGCAGCCCTACCTCCTTCGCAGGGGAGGGGTATGGCTACACCTTC.

In its sample, this clone was seen once. The chain combines TRBV28 with TRBJ2-1; D remains ambiguous. This CDR3 is 11 amino acids long. With 3 bases removed from V and 8 bases from J, the gap between germline ends came to 5 bases. Germline CDR1 is MDHEN and CDR2 is SYDVKM. The CDR3 loop reads CASSFRHEQFF. CDR3 DNA sequence: TGTGCCAGCAGTTTTCGCCATGAGCAGTTCTTC.

The rearrangement links TRBV27 to TRBJ2-7; tentatively, D is TRBD1 (5 bases). The V end lost 6 bases, the J end lost 4 bases, and 19 bases lay between the germline ends. CDR3 size: 15 residues. Germline loops: CDR1 MNHEY, CDR2 SMNVEV (reference sequence). The CDR3 nucleotides read TGTGCCAGCAGATCTTATCAGGGTATGGGTTACGAGCAGTACTTC. The encoded protein is CASRSYQGMGYEQYF.

J is TRBJ1-3 and V is TRBV19; a possible D gene is TRBD1 (5 bases). With 6 bases removed from V and 2 bases from J, the gap between germline ends came to 11 bases. CDR3 length equals 14 residues. Germline values: CDR1 LNHDA, CDR2 SQIVND (reference sequence). CDR3 residues: CASRQGTAGNTIYF. In nucleotides, the CDR3 is TGTGCCAGTAGGCAGGGTACGGCTGGAAACACCATATATTTT.

The chain joins TRBV19 to TRBJ2-6; no clear D. V was pared by 0 bases and J by 2 bases, with 8 bases between. Germline V gene data show CDR1 as LNHDA and CDR2 as SQIVND (reference sequence). The CDR3 contains 16 residues. CDR3 nucleotides: TGTGCCAGTAGTATAGAGGGGTGGGCTGGGGCCAACGTCCTGACTTTC. Encoded protein: CASSIEGWAGANVLTF.

The rearrangement uses TRBV19 and TRBJ2-5; TRBD1 agrees at 9 bases. Germline loops: CDR1 LNHDA, CDR2 SQIVND (reference sequence). Trimming at V came to 6 bases and at J to 4 bases, leaving 3 bases not matched to a gene. The CDR3 has 13 residues. This CDR3 is CASRGTGRETQYF. CDR3 in DNA: TGTGCCAGTAGGGGGACAGGGAGAGAGACCCAGTACTTC.

CDR3 residues: CASSLTLNPGEQYF. In DNA, the CDR3 is TGTGCCAGCAGCTTAACGTTGAACCCCGGGGAGCAGTACTTC. The J gene is TRBJ2-7, the V gene TRBV11-2, with no clear D. Germline V gene lookup returns CDR1 SGHAT and CDR2 FQNNGV. The V gene lost 2 bases and the J gene lost 7 bases, with 15 bases spanning the gap. The CDR3 sequence is 14 residues long.

The rearrangement uses TRBV6-5 and TRBJ1-2; D possibly corresponds to TRBD1 (6 bases). Trimming shortened V by 6 bases and J by 6 bases, and 14 bases separated the two germline ends. Per germline, CDR1 MNHEY and CDR2 SVGAGI. This CDR3 region has 13 residues. In DNA form, the CDR3 reads TGTGCCAGCAGGTCGACAGGTAGTCATGGCTACACCTTC. Translated: CASRSTGSHGYTF.

A word on this clone: At the DNA level, this CDR3 is encoded by other sequences in the same sample as well. The chain joins TRBV28 to TRBJ2-7, with D uncertain. CDR1 is MDHEN and CDR2 is SYDVKM in the germline V gene. CDR3 length equals 11 residues. The ends were cut back, 4 bases at V and 3 bases at J, with 4 bases in the middle. The CDR3 region has the DNA TGTGCCAGCAGTTCAGGCTACGAGCAGTACTTC. Its protein is CASSSGYEQYF.

J is TRBJ1-1 and V is TRBV7-2; D remains ambiguous. The germline CDR1 and CDR2 sequences are SGHTA and FQGNSA. V lost 3 bases, J lost 7 bases, and 6 bases lay in between. CDR3 length equals 11 residues. In nucleotides, the CDR3 is TGTGCCAGCAGCTTCCTCTATGAAGCTTTCTTT. Amino acid sequence: CASSFLYEAFF.

This chain uses TRBV6-1 with TRBJ1-1; D may be TRBD1 (6 bases). The CDR3 loop spans 15 amino acids. Germline V lookup: CDR1 MNHNS, CDR2 SASEGT. V was shortened by 8 bases and J by 7 bases, with 23 bases between the two germline ends. CDR3 sequence (DNA): TGTGCCAGCGGATATACTGGGGGCCGGGATAGTGAAGCTTTCTTT. It encodes CASGYTGGRDSEAFF.

The chain joins TRBV5-1 to TRBJ2-6, with 7 bases aligning to TRBD1. Germline values: CDR1 SGHRS, CDR2 YFSETQ. The CDR3 is made up of 18 amino acids. Trimming at V came to 3 bases and at J to 0 bases, leaving 9 bases not matched to a gene. CDR3 sequence reads: CASSWGQLESSGANVLTF. The CDR3 nucleotides read TGCGCCAGCAGCTGGGGACAGTTAGAATCCTCTGGGGCCAACGTCCTGACTTTC.

The chain recombines TRBV5-1 with TRBJ2-1, with D hard to call. Trimming left V 0 bases short and J 9 bases short, with 4 bases between. This CDR3 has 11 residues. Germline V gene data show CDR1 as SGHRS and CDR2 as YFSETQ. As DNA, the CDR3 is TGCGCCAGCAGCTTGGCGGTTGAGCAGTTCTTC. It translates to CASSLAVEQFF.

This chain uses TRBV19 with TRBJ1-1, with 12 bases lining up with TRBD1. Germline CDR1 reads LNHDA; CDR2 reads SQIVND (reference sequence). This CDR3 region has 17 residues. V shed 4 bases, J shed 4 bases, and the junction held 10 bases outside the gene matches. The CDR3 spells CASSSPGQGAVGTEAFF. CDR3 DNA sequence: TGTGCCAGTAGTAGCCCGGGACAGGGGGCAGTGGGCACTGAAGCTTTCTTT.

The chain carries TRBV6-5 and TRBJ2-5; D unresolved. V shed 0 bases and J shed 4 bases, with 6 bases lying between them. CDR3 length: 13 residues. Per germline, CDR1 MNHEY and CDR2 SVGAGI. CDR3 loop: CASSYSHGETQYF. The CDR3 nucleotides are TGTGCCAGCAGTTACTCCCATGGAGAGACCCAGTACTTC.

This chain joins TRBV7-9 and TRBJ2-1; D unclear. The CDR3 has 11 amino acids. V was clipped by 6 bases and J by 9 bases, with 9 bases between them. CDR1 and CDR2 (germline): SEHNR, FQNEAQ (reference sequence). CDR3 amino acids: CASRENGEQFF. The CDR3 bases are TGTGCCAGCAGGGAGAACGGTGAGCAGTTCTTC.

The gene calls are TRBV5-1 and TRBJ2-7, with D possibly matching TRBD1 (6 bases). From germline, CDR1 is SGHRS and CDR2 YFSETQ. The ends were cut back, 2 bases at V and 2 bases at J, with 11 bases in the middle. The CDR3 runs 14 residues. The CDR3 DNA reads as TGCGCCAGCAGCTTCCAGGGGACCGCCTACGAGCAGTACTTC. Protein sequence: CASSFQGTAYEQYF.

The chain joins TRBV4-1 to TRBJ1-3, with 8 bases that match TRBD1. This CDR3 spans 16 amino acids. V lost 1 base, J lost 4 bases, and 6 bases stayed unmatched. In germline, CDR1 is MGHRA, CDR2 YSYEKL. The CDR3 coding sequence is TGCGCCAGCAGCCAAGTAGGCAGGGGGCGAGGAAACACCATATATTTT. Its translation: CASSQVGRGRGNTIYF.

The chain links TRBV9 to TRBJ2-7; D remains ambiguous. The CDR3 contains 14 residues. Trimming took off 0 bases at V and 2 bases at J, with 9 bases between the two ends. Germline V gene lookup returns CDR1 SGDLS and CDR2 YYNGEE. The CDR3, as DNA: TGTGCCAGCAGCGTAGGTTGGGGTCCCTACGAGCAGTACTTC. This codes for CASSVGWGPYEQYF.

V and J are TRBV27 and TRBJ2-1; TRBD2 agrees at 7 bases. The CDR3 extends over 15 amino acids. V was pared by 6 bases and J by 6 bases, with 11 bases of the junction left unmatched. Germline lookup yields CDR1 MNHEY and CDR2 SMNVEV (reference sequence). The CDR3 region is CASRTGGRWFNEQFF. CDR3 bases: TGTGCCAGCAGGACGGGGGGACGGTGGTTCAATGAGCAGTTCTTC.